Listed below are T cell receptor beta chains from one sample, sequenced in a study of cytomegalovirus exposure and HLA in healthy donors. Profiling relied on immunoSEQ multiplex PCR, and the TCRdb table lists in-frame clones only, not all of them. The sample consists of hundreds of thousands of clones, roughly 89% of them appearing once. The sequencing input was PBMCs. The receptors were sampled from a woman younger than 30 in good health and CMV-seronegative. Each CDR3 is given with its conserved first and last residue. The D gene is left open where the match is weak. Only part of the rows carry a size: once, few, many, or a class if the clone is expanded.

CASSLVGGETEAFF	TGCGCCAGCAGCTTGGTGGGGGGGGAAACTGAAGCTTTCTTT	TRBV5-1	14	TRBJ1-1	-	-
CASSQGSGTSVDTQYF	TGCGCCAGCAGCCAAGGATCCGGGACTAGCGTAGATACGCAGTATTTT	TRBV4-1	16	TRBJ2-3	-	TRBD2
CASSPPGQGYTGELFF	TGTGCCAGCTCACCACCGGGACAGGGGTACACCGGGGAGCTGTTTTTT	TRBV18	16	TRBJ2-2	-	TRBD1
CASSLAGVTYEQYF	TGCGCCAGCAGCTTAGCGGGGGTCACCTACGAGCAGTACTTC	TRBV5-1	14	TRBJ2-7	-	TRBD2
CASSHGQNYGYTF	TGCGCCAGCAGCCATGGACAGAATTATGGCTACACCTTC	TRBV5-1	13	TRBJ1-2	once	-
CASSLETSGDQETQYF	TGTGCCAGCAGCTTAGAGACTAGCGGGGACCAAGAGACCCAGTACTTC	TRBV7-9	16	TRBJ2-5	-	TRBD2
CASSSDFSTDTQYF	TGTGCCAGCAGCTCTGACTTTAGCACAGATACGCAGTATTTT	TRBV2	14	TRBJ2-3	-	-
CASSVEGLGGGAHNEQFF	TGTGCCAGCAGCGTAGAGGGGTTGGGCGGGGGGGCCCACAATGAGCAGTTCTTC	TRBV9	18	TRBJ2-1	-	TRBD2
CASRETGVNTEAFF	TGTGCCAGCAGAGAGACAGGGGTGAACACTGAAGCTTTCTTT	TRBV6-6	14	TRBJ1-1	-	TRBD1
CASSTDTSSYEQYF	TGCGCCAGCAGCACTGACACAAGCTCCTACGAGCAGTACTTC	TRBV5-1	14	TRBJ2-7	-	-
CSVIPQGSNQPQHF	TGCAGCGTCATACCACAGGGTAGCAATCAGCCCCAGCATTTT	TRBV29-1	14	TRBJ1-5	-	-
CASSLGAWNTEAFF	TGTGCCAGCAGCTTAGGGGCCTGGAACACTGAAGCTTTCTTT	TRBV7-9	14	TRBJ1-1	-	-
CASSGKPSYNSPLHF	TGTGCCAGCAGTGGCAAGCCGTCCTATAATTCACCCCTCCACTTT	TRBV2	15	TRBJ1-6	few	-
CASSYSSRDNQPQHF	TGTGCCAGCAGTTACTCGAGCAGGGACAATCAGCCCCAGCATTTT	TRBV6-5	15	TRBJ1-5	-	-
CASSLGLAGSKNIQYF	TGTGCCAGCAGCCTTGGACTAGCGGGGTCCAAAAACATTCAGTACTTC	TRBV2	16	TRBJ2-4	-	TRBD2
CASSLAYPFEVPLHF	TGTGCCAGCAGCTTGGCGTACCCCTTTGAGGTACCCCTCCACTTT	TRBV5-5	15	TRBJ1-6	-	-
CASRGQENTGELFF	TGTGCCAGCAGGGGACAGGAGAACACCGGGGAGCTGTTTTTT	TRBV6-1	14	TRBJ2-2	-	TRBD1
CSVPVRDPYYGYTF	TGCAGCGTTCCCGTGCGCGATCCTTATTATGGCTACACCTTC	TRBV29-1	14	TRBJ1-2	-	-
CAISPGTEHYEQYF	TGTGCCATCAGTCCCGGGACAGAACATTACGAGCAGTACTTC	TRBV10-3	14	TRBJ2-7	once	TRBD1
CASSEAGTGENTEAFF	TGTGCCAGCAGCGAAGCCGGGACAGGGGAGAACACTGAAGCTTTCTTT	TRBV25-1	16	TRBJ1-1	-	TRBD1
CASSGTTGANQPQHF	TGTGCCAGCAGTGGAACAACAGGAGCTAATCAGCCCCAGCATTTT	TRBV2	15	TRBJ1-5	-	-
CSVDRGLEEYTEAFF	TGCAGCGTTGACAGGGGGCTTGAGGAGTACACTGAAGCTTTCTTT	TRBV29-1	15	TRBJ1-1	-	TRBD1
CASSRRLGTEAFF	TGTGCCAGCAGCCGAAGACTTGGCACTGAAGCTTTCTTT	TRBV14	13	TRBJ1-1	-	-
CAWAAARVAHGYTF	TGTGCCTGGGCTGCAGCCAGGGTGGCTCATGGCTACACCTTC	TRBV30	14	TRBJ1-2	-	-
CASSLSGQGGNTIYF	TGTGCCAGCAGCTTAAGCGGACAGGGAGGAAACACCATATATTTT	TRBV7-9	15	TRBJ1-3	-	TRBD1
CASSPNSQAEAFF	TGTGCCAGCAGTCCTAATTCTCAGGCTGAAGCTTTCTTT	TRBV25-1	13	TRBJ1-1	-	-
CASSLVLVSYNEQFF	TGTGCCAGCAGCTTAGTATTAGTCTCCTACAATGAGCAGTTCTTC	TRBV11-2	15	TRBJ2-1	-	-
CASSQSGGADTQYF	TGCGCCAGCAGCCAAAGCGGGGGGGCCGATACGCAGTATTTT	TRBV5-1	14	TRBJ2-3	once	TRBD2